Only one count was recorded for the clone carrying this T cell receptor beta chain. Its cognate antigen is unknown. The data are from a study of cytomegalovirus exposure and HLA in healthy donors. Study at large: In an early release, HLA-typed donors contributed 80 million to 95 million unique TCR sequences. Findings and limits, study-wide: Links to common viral pathogens appeared, in a later analysis, for several of the most significant clusters. It was reported in a later analysis that an Asian-associated ancestry cluster showed fewer N-insertions than the roughly 710-donor mean.

PCR employed 60 Vbeta and 13 Jbeta primers. Measured with immunoSEQ multiplex PCR; TCRdb has only the in-frame clones, and not every one. The sample records over 150,000 clones, about 70% being singletons. This CDR3 has 14 residues. Per germline, CDR1 SNHLY and CDR2 FYNNEI. V was pared by 2 bases and J by 0 bases, with 4 bases between. Sequencing was done on a sample of PBMCs. This receptor was identified in a woman between 18 and 29 years old in good health and CMV-seropositive. This chain links TRBV2 with TRBJ1-4, with unresolved D. CDR3 sequence (DNA): TGTGCCAGCAGTGAAAGCTCAACTAATGAAAAACTGTTTTTT. This gives the protein CASSESSTNEKLFF.